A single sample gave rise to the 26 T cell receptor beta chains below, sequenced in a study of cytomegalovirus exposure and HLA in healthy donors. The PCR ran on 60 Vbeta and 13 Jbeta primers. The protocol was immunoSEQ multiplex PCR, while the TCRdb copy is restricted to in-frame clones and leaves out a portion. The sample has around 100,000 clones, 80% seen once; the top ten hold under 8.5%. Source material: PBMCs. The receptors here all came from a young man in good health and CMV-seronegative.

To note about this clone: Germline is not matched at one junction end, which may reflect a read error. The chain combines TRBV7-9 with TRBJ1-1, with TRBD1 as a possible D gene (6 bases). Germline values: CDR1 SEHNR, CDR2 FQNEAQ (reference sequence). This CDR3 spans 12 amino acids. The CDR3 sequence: CSSTPDSTEAFF. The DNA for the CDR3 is TGTTCCAGCACTCCGGACAGTACTGAAGCTTTCTTT.

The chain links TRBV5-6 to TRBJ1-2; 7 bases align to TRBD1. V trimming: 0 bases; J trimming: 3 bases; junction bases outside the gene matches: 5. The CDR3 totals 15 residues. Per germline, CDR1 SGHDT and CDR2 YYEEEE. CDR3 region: CASSLAPTGDYGYTF. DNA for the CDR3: TGTGCCAGCAGCTTGGCACCAACAGGGGACTATGGCTACACCTTC.

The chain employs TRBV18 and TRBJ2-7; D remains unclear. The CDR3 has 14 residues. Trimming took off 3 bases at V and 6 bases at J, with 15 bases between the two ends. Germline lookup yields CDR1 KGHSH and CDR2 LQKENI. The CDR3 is CASSPGTPTGEQYF. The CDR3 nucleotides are TGTGCCAGCTCACCGGGTACACCGACGGGCGAGCAGTACTTC.

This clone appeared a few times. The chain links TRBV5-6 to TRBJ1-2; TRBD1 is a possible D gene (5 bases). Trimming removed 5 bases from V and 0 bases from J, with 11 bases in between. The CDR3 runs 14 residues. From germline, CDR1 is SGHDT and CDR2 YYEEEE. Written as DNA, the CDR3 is TGTGCCAGCAGTTGGCGGGGCGCTAACTATGGCTACACCTTC. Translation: CASSWRGANYGYTF.

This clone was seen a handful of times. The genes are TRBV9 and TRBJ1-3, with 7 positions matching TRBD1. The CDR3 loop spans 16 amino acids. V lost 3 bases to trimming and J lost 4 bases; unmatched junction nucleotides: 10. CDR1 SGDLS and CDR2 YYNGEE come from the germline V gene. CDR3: CASSAQGLELGNTIYF. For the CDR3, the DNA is TGTGCCAGCAGCGCACAGGGGTTGGAGCTCGGAAACACCATATATTTT.

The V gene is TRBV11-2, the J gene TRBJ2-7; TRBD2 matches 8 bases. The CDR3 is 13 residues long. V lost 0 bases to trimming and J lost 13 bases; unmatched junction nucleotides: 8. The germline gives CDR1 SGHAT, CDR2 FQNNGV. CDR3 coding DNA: TGTGCCAGCAGCTTAGATCTTAGTAGCGGGGCCTACTTC. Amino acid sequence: CASSLDLSSGAYF.

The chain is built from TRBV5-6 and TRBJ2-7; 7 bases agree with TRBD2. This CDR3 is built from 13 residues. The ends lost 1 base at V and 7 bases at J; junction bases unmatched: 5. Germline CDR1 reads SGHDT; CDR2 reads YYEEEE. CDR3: CASSLLLGGEQYF. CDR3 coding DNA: TGTGCCAGCAGCTTGCTTTTGGGGGGGGAGCAGTACTTC.

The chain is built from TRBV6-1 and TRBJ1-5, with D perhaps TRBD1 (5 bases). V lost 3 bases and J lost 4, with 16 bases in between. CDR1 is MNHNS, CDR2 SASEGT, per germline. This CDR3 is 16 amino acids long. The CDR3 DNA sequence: TGTGCCAGCAGTGATCACGGGGGGGGATGGAATCAGCCCCAGCATTTT. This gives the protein CASSDHGGGWNQPQHF.

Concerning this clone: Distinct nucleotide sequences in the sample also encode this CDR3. CDR3 DNA sequence: TGTGCCAGCTCACCGCTGGGGGGGACAGATACGCAGTATTTT. Translated, it gives CASSPLGGTDTQYF. V usage is TRBV18 and J usage is TRBJ2-3; 7 positions match TRBD2. The J segment lost 3 bases and the V segment lost 3 bases, leaving 3 bases of the junction unmatched. The germline gives CDR1 KGHSH, CDR2 LQKENI. The CDR3 is 14 residues long.

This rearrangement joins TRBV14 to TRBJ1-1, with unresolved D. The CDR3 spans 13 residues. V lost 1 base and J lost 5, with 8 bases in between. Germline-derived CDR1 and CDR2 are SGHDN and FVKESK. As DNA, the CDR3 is TGTGCCAGCAGCCAAGTACGGGGTACTGAAGCTTTCTTT. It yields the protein CASSQVRGTEAFF. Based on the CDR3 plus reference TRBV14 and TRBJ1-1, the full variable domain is EAGVTQFPSHSVIEKGQTVTLRCDPISGHDNLYWYRRVMGKEIKFLLHFVKESKQDESGMPNNRFLAERTGGTYSTLKVQPAELEDSGVYFCASSQVRGTEAFFGQGTRLTVV.

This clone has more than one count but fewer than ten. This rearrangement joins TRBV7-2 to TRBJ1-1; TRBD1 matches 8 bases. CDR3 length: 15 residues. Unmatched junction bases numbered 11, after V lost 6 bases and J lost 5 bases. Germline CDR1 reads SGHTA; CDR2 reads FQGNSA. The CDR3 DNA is TGTGCCAGCAGTCCGACCAGGGGGCAAGTAACTGAAGCTTTCTTT. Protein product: CASSPTRGQVTEAFF.

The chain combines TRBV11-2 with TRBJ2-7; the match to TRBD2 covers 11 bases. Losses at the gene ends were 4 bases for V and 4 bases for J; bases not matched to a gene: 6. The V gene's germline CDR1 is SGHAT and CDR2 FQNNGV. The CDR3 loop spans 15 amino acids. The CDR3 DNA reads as TGTGCCAGCAGCTCTATAGCGGGGGGGCCTTACGAGCAGTACTTC. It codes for CASSSIAGGPYEQYF.

The CDR3 bases are TGTGCCAGCAGCTCGACTGACAGAGCCTACGAGCAGTACTTC. Encoded protein: CASSSTDRAYEQYF. V and J are TRBV5-6 and TRBJ2-7; weak D call: TRBD1 (5 bases). V gave up 3 bases and J gave up 2 bases, with 12 bases separating them. The CDR3 has 14 residues. Germline V lookup: CDR1 SGHDT, CDR2 YYEEEE.

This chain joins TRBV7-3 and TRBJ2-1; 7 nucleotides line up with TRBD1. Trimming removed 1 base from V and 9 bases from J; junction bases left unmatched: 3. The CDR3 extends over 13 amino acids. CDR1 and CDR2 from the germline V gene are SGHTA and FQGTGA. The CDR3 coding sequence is TGTGCCAGCAGCTTAATAGGGGGCGGTGAGCAGTTCTTC. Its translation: CASSLIGGGEQFF.

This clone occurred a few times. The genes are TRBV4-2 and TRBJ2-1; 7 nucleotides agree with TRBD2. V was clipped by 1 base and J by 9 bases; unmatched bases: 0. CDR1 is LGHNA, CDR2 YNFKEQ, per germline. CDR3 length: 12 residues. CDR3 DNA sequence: TGTGCCAGCAGCCAAGCGGGAGGTGAGCAGTTCTTC. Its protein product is CASSQAGGEQFF.

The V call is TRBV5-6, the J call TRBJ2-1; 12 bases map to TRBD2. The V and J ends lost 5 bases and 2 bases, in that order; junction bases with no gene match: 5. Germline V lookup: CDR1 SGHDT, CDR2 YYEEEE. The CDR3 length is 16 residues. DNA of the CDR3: TGTGCCAGCAGTTACCGGACTAGCGGGACCTACAATGAGCAGTTCTTC. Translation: CASSYRTSGTYNEQFF.

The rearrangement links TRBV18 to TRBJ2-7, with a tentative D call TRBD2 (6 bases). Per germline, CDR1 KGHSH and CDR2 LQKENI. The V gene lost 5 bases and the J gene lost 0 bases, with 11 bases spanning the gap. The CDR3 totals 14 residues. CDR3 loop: CASSERRVSYEQYF. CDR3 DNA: TGTGCCAGCTCAGAACGGAGGGTCTCCTACGAGCAGTACTTC.

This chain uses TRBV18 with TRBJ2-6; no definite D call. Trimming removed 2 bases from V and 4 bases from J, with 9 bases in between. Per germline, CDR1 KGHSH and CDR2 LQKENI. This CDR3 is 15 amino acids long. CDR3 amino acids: CASSPSGAGANVLTF. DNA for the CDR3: TGTGCCAGCTCACCATCCGGAGCCGGGGCCAACGTCCTGACTTTC.

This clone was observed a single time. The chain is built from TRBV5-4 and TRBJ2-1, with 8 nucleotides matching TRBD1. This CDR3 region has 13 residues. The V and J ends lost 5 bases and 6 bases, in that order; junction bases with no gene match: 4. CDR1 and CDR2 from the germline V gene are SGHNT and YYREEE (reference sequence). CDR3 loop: CASSLTGANEQFF. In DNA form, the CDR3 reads TGTGCCAGCAGTTTGACAGGGGCCAATGAGCAGTTCTTC.

Here the CDR3 reads CASSLPNGKNSYEQYF. The CDR3 coding sequence is TGCGCCAGCAGCTTGCCTAACGGGAAGAACAGCTACGAGCAGTACTTC. The rearrangement joins TRBV5-1 to TRBJ2-7; D may be TRBD2 (5 bases). CDR1 is SGHRS and CDR2 is YFSETQ in the germline V gene. Trimming pared 1 base from V and 3 bases from J, leaving 17 bases between. The CDR3 is 16 amino acids. The whole variable domain, remainder taken from reference TRBV5-1 and TRBJ2-7, is KAGVTQTPRYLIKTRGQQVTLSCSPISGHRSVSWYQQTPGQGLQFLFEYFSETQRNKGNFPGRFSGRQFSNSRSEMNVSTLELGDSALYLCASSLPNGKNSYEQYFGPGTRLTVT.

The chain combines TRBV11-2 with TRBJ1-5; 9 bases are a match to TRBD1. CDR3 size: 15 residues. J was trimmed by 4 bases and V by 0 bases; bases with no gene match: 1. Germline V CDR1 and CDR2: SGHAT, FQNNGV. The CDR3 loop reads CASSLEQGANQPQHF. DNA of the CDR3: TGTGCCAGCAGCTTAGAACAGGGGGCAAATCAGCCCCAGCATTTT.

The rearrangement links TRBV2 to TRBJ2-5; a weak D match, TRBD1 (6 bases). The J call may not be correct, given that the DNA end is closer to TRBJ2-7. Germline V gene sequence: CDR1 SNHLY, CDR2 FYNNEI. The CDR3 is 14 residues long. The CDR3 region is CASGTGLLSNEQYF. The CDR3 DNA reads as TGTGCCAGCGGAACAGGGCTTCTCAGCAACGAGCAGTACTTC.

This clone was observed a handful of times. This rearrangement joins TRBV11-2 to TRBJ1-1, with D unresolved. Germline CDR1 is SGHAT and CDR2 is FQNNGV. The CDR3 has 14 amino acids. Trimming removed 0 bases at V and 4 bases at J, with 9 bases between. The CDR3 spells CASSLDSVSTEAFF. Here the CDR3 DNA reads TGTGCCAGCAGCTTAGATAGCGTCAGCACTGAAGCTTTCTTT.

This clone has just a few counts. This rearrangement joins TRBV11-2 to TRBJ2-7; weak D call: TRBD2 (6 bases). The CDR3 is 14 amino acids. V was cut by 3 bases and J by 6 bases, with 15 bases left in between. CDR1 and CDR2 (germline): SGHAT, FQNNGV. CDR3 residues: CASSFSPQGLEQYF. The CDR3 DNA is TGTGCCAGCAGCTTTTCGCCCCAGGGACTCGAGCAGTACTTC.

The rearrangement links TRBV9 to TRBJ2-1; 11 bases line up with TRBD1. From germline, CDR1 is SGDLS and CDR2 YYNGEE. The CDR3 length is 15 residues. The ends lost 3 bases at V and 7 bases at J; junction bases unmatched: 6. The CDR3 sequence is CASSASGQGANEQFF. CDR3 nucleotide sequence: TGTGCCAGCAGCGCCTCAGGACAGGGGGCGAATGAGCAGTTCTTC.

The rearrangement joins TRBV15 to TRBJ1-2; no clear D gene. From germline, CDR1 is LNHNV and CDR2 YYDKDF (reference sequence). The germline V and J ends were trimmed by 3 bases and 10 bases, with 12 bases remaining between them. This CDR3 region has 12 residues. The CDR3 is CATSREGFAYTF. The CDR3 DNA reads TGTGCCACCAGCAGGGAGGGTTTTGCCTACACCTTC.